The 20 T cell receptor beta chains presented below share a single source sample, sequenced in a study of pediatric ulcerative colitis. Data came from immunoSEQ multiplex PCR; TCRdb stores just in-frame clones and leaves some out. The table records 50,000 to 65,000 clones, approximately 87% of them present only once. The sample was blood. The receptors were gathered from a boy aged 5-17 years with severe ulcerative colitis.

The chain employs TRBV7-9 and TRBJ2-3, with D tentatively TRBD2 (6 bases). Trimming stripped 5 bases from V and 1 base from J, with 16 bases between. Germline V gives CDR1 SEHNR, CDR2 FQNEAQ (reference sequence). This CDR3 region has 16 residues. The DNA of the CDR3 is TGTGCCAGCAGCCCCAAGTGGAGGGTCGGCACAGATACGCAGTATTTT. It translates to CASSPKWRVGTDTQYF. Variable domain in full (rest from reference TRBV7-9 and TRBJ2-3): DTGVSQNPRHKITKRGQNVTFRCDPISEHNRLYWYRQTLGQGPEFLTYFQNEAQLEKSRLLSDRFSAERPKGSFSTLEIQRTEQGDSAMYLCASSPKWRVGTDTQYFGPGTRLTVL.

The chain has TRBV6-5 and TRBJ1-2; D is perhaps TRBD1 (5 bases). In germline, CDR1 is MNHEY, CDR2 SVGAGI. The CDR3 extends over 13 amino acids. Trimming took off 6 bases at V and 5 bases at J, with 13 bases between the two ends. The CDR3 sequence: CASSPGATYGYTF. The CDR3 DNA follows: TGTGCCAGCAGCCCCGGGGCCACTTATGGCTACACCTTC.

This clone was detected only a few times. This rearrangement joins TRBV19 to TRBJ1-1; 7 nucleotides line up with TRBD1. The CDR3 runs to 15 residues. CDR1 is LNHDA, CDR2 SQIVND, per germline (reference sequence). After removal of 5 bases from V and 4 bases from J, the junction contained 10 bases not matched to a gene. CDR3 loop: CASSLSTGWSTEAFF. The CDR3 nucleotides are TGTGCCAGTAGTCTTTCGACAGGGTGGAGCACTGAAGCTTTCTTT.

The chain combines TRBV12-5 with TRBJ1-1; unclear D gene. V was clipped by 6 bases and J by 11 bases, with 7 bases between them. The CDR3 length is 9 residues. The germline gives CDR1 LGHNT, CDR2 FRNRAP. The CDR3 sequence is CASGIGAFF. CDR3 DNA sequence: TGTGCTAGTGGGATAGGGGCTTTCTTT.

This clone was seen only once. The V gene is TRBV7-6, the J gene TRBJ2-1; 8 bases agree with TRBD2. After removal of 5 bases from V and 4 bases from J, the junction contained 13 bases not matched to a gene. The CDR3 is 17 residues long. Germline V gives CDR1 SGHVS, CDR2 FNYEAQ. The CDR3 sequence is CASSHSVTGGPYNEQFF. CDR3 nucleotides: TGTGCCAGCAGCCACTCCGTGACGGGAGGGCCTTACAATGAGCAGTTCTTC.

The V gene is TRBV9, the J gene TRBJ2-7, with D maybe TRBD2 (5 bases). Between the trimmed V and J ends, which lost 0 bases and 3 bases, there was a span of 13 bases. The CDR3 is made up of 15 amino acids. Germline V gene data show CDR1 as SGDLS and CDR2 as YYNGEE. This CDR3 is CASSVGAPGGYEQYF. In DNA, the CDR3 is TGTGCCAGCAGCGTAGGGGCCCCCGGAGGCTACGAGCAGTACTTC.

This rearrangement joins TRBV6-1 to TRBJ2-1; 7 bases line up with TRBD2. V lost 8 bases, J lost 3 bases, and 7 bases stayed unmatched. The CDR3 has 14 amino acids. Germline CDR1 MNHNS, CDR2 SASEGT. The CDR3 DNA reads as TGTGCCAGCTCCCTGGGGGGGGGCTACAATGAGCAGTTCTTC. It encodes CASSLGGGYNEQFF.

The gene calls are TRBV7-2 and TRBJ1-1; D unclear. From germline, CDR1 is SGHTA and CDR2 FQGNSA. The V end lost 3 bases, the J end lost 5 bases, and 13 bases lay between the germline ends. The CDR3 runs to 14 residues. CDR3 in DNA: TGTGCCAGCAGCTTCCTTTTACATGGGACTGAAGCTTTCTTT. It specifies CASSFLLHGTEAFF.

CDR3 nucleotide sequence: TGTGCCAGTAGTTTGCGACTAGCCCCCGGGGAGCTGTTTTTT. Protein: CASSLRLAPGELFF. This chain joins TRBV19 and TRBJ2-2, with 7 nucleotides matching TRBD2. The CDR3 contains 14 residues. The V gene end was trimmed by 5 bases and the J gene end by 6 bases; junction bases not matched to a gene: 6. Germline assignment: CDR1 LNHDA and CDR2 SQIVND (reference sequence).

The genes are TRBV19 and TRBJ2-5, with 9 bases matching TRBD2. The V gene end was trimmed by 5 bases and the J gene end by 0 bases; junction bases not matched to a gene: 7. In germline, CDR1 is LNHDA, CDR2 SQIVND (reference sequence). The CDR3 is 16 residues long. The CDR3: CASSEAGGMYQETQYF. The DNA for the CDR3 is TGTGCCAGTAGTGAGGCGGGAGGGATGTACCAAGAGACCCAGTACTTC.

This clone was observed a single time. The gene calls are TRBV4-3 and TRBJ2-7, with 7 bases fitting TRBD1. With V trimmed by 0 bases and J by 3 bases, 5 bases remained unmatched. This CDR3 has 15 residues. Germline CDR1 LGHNA, CDR2 YSLEER. The CDR3 nucleotides are TGCGCCAGCAGCCAAGATACCGGGACAGACTACGAGCAGTACTTC. Translation: CASSQDTGTDYEQYF.

V and J are TRBV12-5 and TRBJ1-2; 8 positions agree with TRBD1. V was pared by 4 bases and J by 5 bases, with 3 bases of the junction left unmatched. Germline values: CDR1 LGHNT, CDR2 FRNRAP. This CDR3 is 13 amino acids long. CDR3 in amino acids: CASGSGGQYGYTF. CDR3 DNA sequence: TGTGCTAGTGGTTCAGGGGGCCAATATGGCTACACCTTC.

This clone has only one observation. The V and J genes are TRBV20-1 and TRBJ2-7; perhaps TRBD2 as D (5 bases). V lost 3 bases to trimming and J lost 6 bases, with 9 bases between them. CDR1 and CDR2 from the germline V gene are DFQATT and SNEGSKA (reference sequence). This CDR3 has 11 amino acids. DNA for the CDR3: TGCAGTGCTAGCTCGGGAATCGAGCAGTACTTC. Translation gives CSASSGIEQYF.

V and J are TRBV27 and TRBJ2-3; D is unclear. Between the trimmed V and J ends, which lost 3 bases and 6 bases, there was a span of 13 bases. Germline CDR1 MNHEY, CDR2 SMNVEV (reference sequence). The CDR3 runs 14 residues. CDR3 protein: CASSLYPRTDTQYF. The CDR3 DNA reads as TGTGCCAGCAGTTTGTACCCGAGGACGGATACGCAGTATTTT.

The CDR3 loop is CASSESASGREAYNEQFF. The CDR3 nucleotides read TGTGCCAGCAGTGAATCGGCTAGCGGGAGGGAAGCTTACAATGAGCAGTTCTTC. The gene calls are TRBV25-1 and TRBJ2-1; 12 nucleotides agree with TRBD2. V shed 1 base and J 4 bases; nucleotides not matched to a gene: 8. The CDR3 covers 18 residues. CDR1 and CDR2 (germline): MGHDK, SYGVNS.

The chain recombines TRBV6-4 with TRBJ2-2, with D perhaps matching TRBD2 (6 bases). Trimming stripped 5 bases from V and 6 bases from J, with 13 bases between. The CDR3 has 14 amino acids. Germline CDR1 reads MRHNA; CDR2 reads SNTAGT. The DNA of the CDR3 is TGTGCCAGCAGTACAAACGGAGGGGCCGGGGAGCTGTTTTTT. Translated, it gives CASSTNGGAGELFF.

The J gene is TRBJ1-1, the V gene TRBV2; 10 bases fit TRBD1. The V and J ends lost 6 bases and 0 bases, in that order; junction bases with no gene match: 10. Germline V CDR1 and CDR2: SNHLY, FYNNEI. The CDR3 is 17 amino acids. The CDR3 spells CASSSTGTGVMNTEAFF. In nucleotides, the CDR3 is TGTGCCAGCAGCAGTACCGGGACAGGGGTCATGAACACTGAAGCTTTCTTT.

This clone has only a few counts. The rearrangement links TRBV28 to TRBJ1-4; D is unclear. Germline V CDR1 and CDR2: MDHEN, SYDVKM. The CDR3 has 14 residues. Trimming left V 3 bases short and J 8 bases short, with 13 bases between. The CDR3 sequence is CASSLREASEKLFF. Here the CDR3 DNA reads TGTGCCAGCAGTTTGCGGGAGGCAAGCGAAAAACTGTTTTTT.

The rearrangement uses TRBV9 and TRBJ2-7; D uncertain. The V end was cut by 0 bases, the J end by 2 bases, with 6 bases between. This CDR3 has 13 amino acids. CDR1 and CDR2 (germline): SGDLS, YYNGEE. CDR3 in DNA: TGTGCCAGCAGCGTAGGGCCTACCTACGAGCAGTACTTC. This gives the protein CASSVGPTYEQYF.

The chain joins TRBV6-5 to TRBJ1-2; 9 nucleotides align to TRBD1. This CDR3 comprises 15 residues. Germline V gives CDR1 MNHEY, CDR2 SVGAGI. Losses at the gene ends were 2 bases for V and 0 bases for J; bases not matched to a gene: 1. The CDR3: CASSYGTGTNYGYTF. The CDR3 coding sequence is TGTGCCAGCAGTTACGGGACAGGGACTAACTATGGCTACACCTTC.